What follows are 19 T cell receptor beta chains derived from one specimen sequenced in a study of blood T cell repertoires in COVID-19 (dated by TCRdb to between 2020 and 2021). The library was built by means of the immunoSEQ multiplex PCR assay. The table was pulled from immuneACCESS by TCRdb, which kept in-frame rearrangements only. Such tables lose some clones; where checked, under half of the loss comes from unresolved V genes, and the rest has no known cause. For this sample there are more than 85,000 clones; 84% appear just once. The top ten hold 7.9% of the sample. Sequencing was performed on peripheral blood. These TCRs come from a woman of 80 years or more with active or convalescent COVID-19.

This sequence joins TRBV4-2 and TRBJ2-7; 8 bases match TRBD1. The germline V gene encodes CDR1 LGHNA and CDR2 YNFKEQ. The V gene end was trimmed by 2 bases and the J gene end by 3 bases; junction bases not matched to a gene: 3. The CDR3 runs 14 residues. CDR3 amino acids: CASSQRQGFYEQYF. CDR3 DNA sequence: TGTGCCAGCAGCCAACGACAGGGGTTCTACGAGCAGTACTTC.

The chain links TRBV13 to TRBJ1-4; weak D call: TRBD1 (6 bases). Germline assignment: CDR1 PRHDT and CDR2 FYEKMQ (reference sequence). This CDR3 is 16 amino acids long. The V end lost 4 bases, the J end lost 5 bases, and 17 bases lay between the germline ends. The CDR3 DNA reads as TGTGCCAGCAGCTCGTTCCGGGACAAGGAGAATGAAAAACTGTTTTTT. It encodes CASSSFRDKENEKLFF.

This clone has just one count. The rearrangement joins TRBV5-1 to TRBJ1-6; no clear D. Germline-derived CDR1 and CDR2 are SGHRS and YFSETQ. CDR3 length: 12 amino acids. With 4 bases removed from V and 4 bases from J, the gap between germline ends came to 3 bases. CDR3 in DNA: TGCGCCAGCAGCACATATAATTCACCCCTCCACTTT. It codes for CASSTYNSPLHF.

The chain couples TRBV5-1 to TRBJ1-6, with TRBD1 matching 8 bases. Germline V CDR1 and CDR2: SGHRS, YFSETQ. J lost 10 bases, V lost 8 bases, and 5 bases had no gene match. This CDR3 spans 12 amino acids. CDR3 in DNA: TGCGCCAGAGCAGGGGGCACATCACCCCTCCACTTT. This codes for CARAGGTSPLHF.

The rearrangement links TRBV4-1 to TRBJ2-2; 12 bases agree with TRBD2. The CDR3 is 17 residues long. Germline assignment: CDR1 MGHRA and CDR2 YSYEKL. J lost 2 bases, V lost 5 bases, and 6 bases had no gene match. The chain's CDR3 is CASSMTSGRRNTGELFF. CDR3 coding DNA: TGCGCCAGCAGCATGACTAGCGGGAGAAGAAACACCGGGGAGCTGTTTTTT.

The chain carries TRBV11-3 and TRBJ2-1, with TRBD1 matching 9 bases. V trimming: 5 bases; J trimming: 5 bases; junction bases outside the gene matches: 10. The germline CDR1 and CDR2 sequences are SGHNT and YENEEA. The CDR3 has 16 amino acids. The CDR3 sequence: CASSHITGGANNEQFF. CDR3 nucleotides: TGTGCCAGCAGCCACATCACAGGGGGCGCCAACAATGAGCAGTTCTTC.

This clone was counted only a few times. The limits of the CDR3 on the DNA are not certain, so only TCRdb's listed CDR3 is given. The genes are TRBV29-1 and TRBJ1-2. Germline V gene lookup returns CDR1 SQVTM and CDR2 ANQGSEA. The CDR3 comprises 15 residues, both ends counted. CDR3 in amino acids: CSVEYFGPEGYGYTF.

This chain uses TRBV6-5 with TRBJ2-3, with D maybe TRBD2 (5 bases). The CDR3 extends over 13 amino acids. The ends were cut back, 6 bases at V and 4 bases at J, with 11 bases in the middle. From germline, CDR1 is MNHEY and CDR2 SVGAGI. The CDR3 sequence: CASRHPGADTQYF. CDR3 in DNA: TGTGCCAGCAGGCACCCCGGGGCAGATACGCAGTATTTT.

The chain combines TRBV7-6 with TRBJ2-2; 7 bases are a match to TRBD1. Germline V gene lookup returns CDR1 SGHVS and CDR2 FNYEAQ. This CDR3 has 15 amino acids. J lost 2 bases, V lost 5 bases, and 5 bases had no gene match. CDR3 residues: CASSIRQGNTGELFF. For the CDR3, the DNA is TGTGCCAGCAGCATACGACAGGGAAACACCGGGGAGCTGTTTTTT.

The V gene is TRBV18, the J gene TRBJ2-2; no clear D. Per germline, CDR1 KGHSH and CDR2 LQKENI. The CDR3 contains 14 residues. The ends were cut back, 0 bases at V and 6 bases at J, with 8 bases in the middle. The CDR3 region has the DNA TGTGCCAGCTCACCACCGTCGGTCGCCGGGGAGCTGTTTTTT. This gives the protein CASSPPSVAGELFF.

The chain is built from TRBV2 and TRBJ2-6; tentative D call: TRBD2 (6 bases). CDR3 size: 16 residues. Deletions cut 5 bases from V and 2 bases from J, with 13 bases between. Per germline, CDR1 SNHLY and CDR2 FYNNEI. The CDR3 protein is CASSREILPGANVLTF. DNA for the CDR3: TGTGCCAGCAGTCGGGAGATTCTACCTGGGGCCAACGTCCTGACTTTC.

CDR3 coding DNA: TGTGCCAGTAGTATTGGACAGGTGCGAGGGCCCCAGCATTTT. Residues: CASSIGQVRGPQHF. The chain combines TRBV19 with TRBJ1-5, with 7 bases matching TRBD1. Trimming at V came to 3 bases and at J to 9 bases, leaving 8 bases not matched to a gene. The CDR3 totals 14 residues. The germline gives CDR1 LNHDA, CDR2 SQIVND (reference sequence).

The J gene is TRBJ1-1, the V gene TRBV6-2 or TRBV6-3; a possible D gene is TRBD1 (5 bases). CDR1 is MNHEY and CDR2 is SVGEGT in the germline V gene. Trimming took 4 bases from V and 9 from J, leaving 18 bases between them. The CDR3 has 14 amino acids. The DNA of the CDR3 is TGTGCCAGCAGTTTAGGTCCGGCAGGGACTCAAGCTTTCTTT. It translates to CASSLGPAGTQAFF.

The rearrangement uses TRBV4-2 and TRBJ2-3, with no clear D. V was clipped by 3 bases and J by 1 base, with 8 bases between them. The germline CDR1 and CDR2 sequences are LGHNA and YNFKEQ. The CDR3 covers 14 residues. CDR3 sequence reads: CASSQGSRTDTQYF. As DNA, the CDR3 is TGTGCCAGCAGCCAGGGCAGCCGCACAGATACGCAGTATTTT.

This sequence joins TRBV9 and TRBJ1-1; 8 bases line up with TRBD1. The trim removed 3 bases at V and 7 bases at J, leaving 5 bases unmatched. Germline V gene data show CDR1 as SGDLS and CDR2 as YYNGEE. This CDR3 has 13 amino acids. CDR3 in DNA: TGTGCCAGCAGCGCACAGGGGGTACATGAAGCTTTCTTT. Translation gives CASSAQGVHEAFF.

V usage is TRBV13 and J usage is TRBJ1-1; 7 bases map to TRBD1. The CDR3 sequence is 15 residues long. Germline V lookup: CDR1 PRHDT, CDR2 FYEKMQ (reference sequence). Losses at the gene ends were 5 bases for V and 0 bases for J; bases not matched to a gene: 6. In nucleotides, the CDR3 is TGTGCCAGCAGCCCAGGGACAGACATGAACACTGAAGCTTTCTTT. Its protein is CASSPGTDMNTEAFF. The full variable domain, rest sourced from reference TRBV13 and TRBJ1-1, is AAGVIQSPRHLIKEKRETATLKCYPIPRHDTVYWYQQGPGQDPQFLISFYEKMQSDKGSIPDRFSAQQFSDYHSELNMSSLELGDSALYFCASSPGTDMNTEAFFGQGTRLTVV.

The chain couples TRBV5-1 to TRBJ1-3; D is undetermined. Germline CDR1 is SGHRS and CDR2 is YFSETQ. The CDR3 has 12 residues. The germline V and J ends were trimmed by 1 base and 4 bases, with 3 bases remaining between them. CDR3 sequence: CASSLSGNTIYF. CDR3 bases: TGCGCCAGCAGCTTGTCGGGAAACACCATATATTTT.

The rearrangement links TRBV11-2 to TRBJ2-3; maybe TRBD2 (5 bases). The CDR3 length is 16 residues. With 5 bases removed from V and 0 bases from J, the gap between germline ends came to 15 bases. CDR1 is SGHAT and CDR2 is FQNNGV in the germline V gene. The CDR3 DNA is TGTGCCAGCAGCCAAAGTCTGGGAGTTAGCACAGATACGCAGTATTTT. Protein: CASSQSLGVSTDTQYF.

In its sample, this clone was seen once. Within the sample, other DNA sequences also encode this same CDR3. This chain joins TRBV11-2 and TRBJ2-2; 8 nucleotides agree with TRBD2. Trimming at V came to 1 base and at J to 6 bases, leaving 10 bases not matched to a gene. The CDR3 contains 17 residues. Germline CDR1 reads SGHAT; CDR2 reads FQNNGV. The CDR3 reads CASSLAPGLAGSGELFF. The CDR3 coding sequence is TGTGCCAGCAGCTTAGCCCCGGGATTAGCGGGGTCCGGGGAGCTGTTTTTT. Complete variable domain (other parts from reference TRBV11-2 and TRBJ2-2): EAGVAQSPRYKIIEKRQSVAFWCNPISGHATLYWYQQILGQGPKLLIQFQNNGVVDDSQLPKDRFSAERLKGVDSTLKIQPAKLEDSAVYLCASSLAPGLAGSGELFFGEGSRLTVL.